A selection of T cell receptor beta chains follows, all from one sample in a study of CD4 T cells in relation to SARS-CoV-2 and coronaviruses. Repertoires were generated with immunoSEQ multiplex PCR, while TCRdb's copy carries only in-frame clones and drops some. The table records 30,000 to 45,000 clones, 88% of them present only once. The sequenced sample was memory CD4+ T cells from PBMCs. The receptors here all came from an adult with COVID-19. CDR3s leave out the opening cysteine and the closing phenylalanine or tryptophan. Fields, in order: J gene, V gene, CDR3 protein.

j_gene: TRBJ2-3; v_gene: TRBV19; CDR3aa: ASKGLTDTQY
j_gene: TRBJ1-3; v_gene: TRBV10-2; CDR3aa: ASSEDNSGNTIY
j_gene: TRBJ2-6; v_gene: TRBV5-1; CDR3aa: ASSLSSTGANVLT
j_gene: TRBJ2-3; v_gene: TRBV7-8; CDR3aa: ASSSRGTGAQY
j_gene: TRBJ1-5; v_gene: TRBV18; CDR3aa: ASTQGARNQPQH
j_gene: TRBJ2-7; v_gene: TRBV25-1; CDR3aa: ASRKGQAYEQY
j_gene: TRBJ2-2; v_gene: TRBV5-1; CDR3aa: ASSLEGQTNTGELF
j_gene: TRBJ1-1; v_gene: TRBV3-1/TRBV3-2; CDR3aa: ASSQARGGANTEAF
j_gene: TRBJ1-2; v_gene: TRBV11-3; CDR3aa: ASSFENNYGYT
j_gene: TRBJ2-1; v_gene: TRBV6-2/TRBV6-3; CDR3aa: ASSSQLGQSNSYNEQF
j_gene: TRBJ2-2; v_gene: TRBV19; CDR3aa: ASRAQGSNTGELF
j_gene: TRBJ1-3; v_gene: TRBV9; CDR3aa: ASRTEADSGNTIY
j_gene: TRBJ1-5; v_gene: TRBV7-2; CDR3aa: ASTVDRAGNQPQH
j_gene: TRBJ2-5; v_gene: TRBV7-3; CDR3aa: ASSLTSTQTQY
j_gene: TRBJ2-5; v_gene: TRBV7-9; CDR3aa: ASSRGGAGDQETQY
j_gene: TRBJ1-3; v_gene: TRBV19; CDR3aa: ASTQRVIGNTIY
j_gene: TRBJ1-5; v_gene: TRBV30; CDR3aa: AWSEGLIGTQH
j_gene: TRBJ2-3; v_gene: TRBV13; CDR3aa: ASTSGLAGKRDTQY
j_gene: TRBJ2-5; v_gene: TRBV7-3; CDR3aa: ASSPGLARPETQY
j_gene: TRBJ2-6; v_gene: TRBV5-4; CDR3aa: ASSLGDGHPASGANVLT
j_gene: TRBJ2-3; v_gene: TRBV2; CDR3aa: ASTRGVTDTQY